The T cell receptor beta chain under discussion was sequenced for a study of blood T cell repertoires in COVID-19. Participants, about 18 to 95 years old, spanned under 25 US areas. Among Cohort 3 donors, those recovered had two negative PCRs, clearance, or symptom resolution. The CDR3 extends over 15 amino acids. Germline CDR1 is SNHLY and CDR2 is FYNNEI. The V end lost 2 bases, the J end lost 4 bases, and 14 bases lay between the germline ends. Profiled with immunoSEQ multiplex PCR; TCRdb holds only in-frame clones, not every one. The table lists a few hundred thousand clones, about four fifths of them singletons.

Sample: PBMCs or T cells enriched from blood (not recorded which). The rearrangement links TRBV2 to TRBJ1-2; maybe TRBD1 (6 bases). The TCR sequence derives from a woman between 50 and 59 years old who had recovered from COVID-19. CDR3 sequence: CASSEKGGRGYGYTF. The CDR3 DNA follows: TGTGCCAGCAGTGAAAAGGGGGGGCGCGGCTATGGCTACACCTTC.